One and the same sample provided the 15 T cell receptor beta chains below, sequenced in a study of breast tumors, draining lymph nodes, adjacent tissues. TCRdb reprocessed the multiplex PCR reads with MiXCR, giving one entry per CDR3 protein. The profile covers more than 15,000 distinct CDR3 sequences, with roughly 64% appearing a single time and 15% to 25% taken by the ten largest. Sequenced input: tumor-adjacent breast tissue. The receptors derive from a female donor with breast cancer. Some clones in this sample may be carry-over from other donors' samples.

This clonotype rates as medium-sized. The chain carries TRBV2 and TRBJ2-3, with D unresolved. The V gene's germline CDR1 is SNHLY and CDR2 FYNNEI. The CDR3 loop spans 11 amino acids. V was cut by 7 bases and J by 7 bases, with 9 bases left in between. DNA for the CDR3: TGTGCCAGCACCCCGGCCTATACGCAGTATTTT. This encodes CASTPAYTQYF.

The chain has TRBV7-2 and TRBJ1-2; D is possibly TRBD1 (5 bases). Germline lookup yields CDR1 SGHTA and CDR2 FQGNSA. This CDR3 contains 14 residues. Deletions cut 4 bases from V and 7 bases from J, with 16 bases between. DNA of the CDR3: TGTGCCAGCAGCTCCCTTCGAAGGGACGGTGGCTACACCTTC. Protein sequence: CASSSLRRDGGYTF.

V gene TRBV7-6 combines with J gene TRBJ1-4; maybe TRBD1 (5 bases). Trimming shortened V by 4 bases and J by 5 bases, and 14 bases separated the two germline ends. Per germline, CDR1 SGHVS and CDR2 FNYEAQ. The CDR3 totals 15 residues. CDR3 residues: CASSSQSAGNEKLFF. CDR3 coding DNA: TGTGCCAGCAGCTCCCAGTCGGCAGGGAATGAAAAACTGTTTTTT.

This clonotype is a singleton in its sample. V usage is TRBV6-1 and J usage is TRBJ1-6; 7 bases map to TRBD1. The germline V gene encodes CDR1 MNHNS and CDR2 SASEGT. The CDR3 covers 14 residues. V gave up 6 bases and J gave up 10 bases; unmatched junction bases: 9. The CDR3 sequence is CASRITGVASPLHF. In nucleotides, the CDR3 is TGTGCCAGCAGGATAACAGGGGTAGCCTCACCCCTCCACTTT.

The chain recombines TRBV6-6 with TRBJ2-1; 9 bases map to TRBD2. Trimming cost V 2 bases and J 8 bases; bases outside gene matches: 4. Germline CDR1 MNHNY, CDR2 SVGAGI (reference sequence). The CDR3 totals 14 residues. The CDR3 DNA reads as TGTGCCAGCAGTTACAGGTCTAGCGGGGATGAGCAGTTCTTC. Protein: CASSYRSSGDEQFF.

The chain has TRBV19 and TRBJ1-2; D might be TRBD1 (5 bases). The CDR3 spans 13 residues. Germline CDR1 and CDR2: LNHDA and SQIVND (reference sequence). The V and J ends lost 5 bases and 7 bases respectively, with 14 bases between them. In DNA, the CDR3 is TGTGCCAGTAGTTCCGGGGAGAGGGGTGGCTACACCTTC. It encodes CASSSGERGGYTF.

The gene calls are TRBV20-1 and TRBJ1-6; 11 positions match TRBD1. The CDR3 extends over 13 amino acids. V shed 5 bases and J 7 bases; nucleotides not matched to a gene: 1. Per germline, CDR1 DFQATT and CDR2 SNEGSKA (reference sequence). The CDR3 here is CSAGTGGNSPLHF. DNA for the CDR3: TGCAGTGCTGGGACAGGGGGAAATTCACCCCTCCACTTT.

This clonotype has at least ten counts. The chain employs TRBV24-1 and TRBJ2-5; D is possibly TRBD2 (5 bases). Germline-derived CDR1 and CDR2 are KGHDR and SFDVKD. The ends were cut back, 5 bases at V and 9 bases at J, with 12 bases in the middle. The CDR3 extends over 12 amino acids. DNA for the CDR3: TGTGCCACCAGTGGTCCTCCGGGATCCCAGTACTTC. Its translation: CATSGPPGSQYF.

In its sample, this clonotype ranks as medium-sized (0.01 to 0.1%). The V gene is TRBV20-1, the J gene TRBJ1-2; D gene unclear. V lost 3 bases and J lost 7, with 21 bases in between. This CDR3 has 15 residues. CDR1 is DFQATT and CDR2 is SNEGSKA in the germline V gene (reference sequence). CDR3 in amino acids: CSARPSGEGVAGYTF. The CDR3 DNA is TGCAGTGCTAGGCCCTCCGGAGAGGGCGTCGCTGGCTACACCTTC.

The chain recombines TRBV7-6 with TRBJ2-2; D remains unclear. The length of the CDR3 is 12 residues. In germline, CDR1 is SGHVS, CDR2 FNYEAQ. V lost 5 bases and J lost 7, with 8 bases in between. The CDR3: CASSPYSGELFF. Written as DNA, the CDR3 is TGTGCCAGCAGCCCCTATAGCGGGGAGCTGTTTTTT.

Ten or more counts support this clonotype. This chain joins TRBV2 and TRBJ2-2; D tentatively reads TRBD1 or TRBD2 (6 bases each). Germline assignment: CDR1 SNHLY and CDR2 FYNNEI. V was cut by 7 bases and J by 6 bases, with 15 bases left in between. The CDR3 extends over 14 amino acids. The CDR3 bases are TGTGCCAGCATCCTATTGAGGGGGGCCGGGGAGCTGTTTTTT. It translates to CASILLRGAGELFF.

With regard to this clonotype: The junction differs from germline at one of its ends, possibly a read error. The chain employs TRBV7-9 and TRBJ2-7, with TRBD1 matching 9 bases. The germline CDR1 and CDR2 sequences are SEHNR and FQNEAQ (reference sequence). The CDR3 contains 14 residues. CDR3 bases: TGTACCAGCAGCCCCGGGACAGGGACCTACGAGCAGTACTTC. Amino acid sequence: CTSSPGTGTYEQYF.

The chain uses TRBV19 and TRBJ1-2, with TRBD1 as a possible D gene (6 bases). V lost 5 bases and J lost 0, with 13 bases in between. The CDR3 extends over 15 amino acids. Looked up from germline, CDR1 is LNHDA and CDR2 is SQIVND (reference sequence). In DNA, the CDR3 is TGTGCCAGTAGTCCTACAGGGCTAGCTAACTATGGCTACACCTTC. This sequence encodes CASSPTGLANYGYTF.

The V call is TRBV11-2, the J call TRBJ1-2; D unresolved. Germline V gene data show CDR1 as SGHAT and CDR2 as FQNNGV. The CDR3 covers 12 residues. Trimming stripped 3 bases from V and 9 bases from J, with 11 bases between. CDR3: CASSFKAGSYTF. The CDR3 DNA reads TGTGCCAGCAGCTTCAAGGCCGGAAGCTACACCTTC.

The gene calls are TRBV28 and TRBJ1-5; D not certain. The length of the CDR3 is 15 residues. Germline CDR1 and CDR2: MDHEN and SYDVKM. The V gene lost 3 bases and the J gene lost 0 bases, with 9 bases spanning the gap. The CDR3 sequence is CASSLLDGSNQPQHF. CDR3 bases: TGTGCCAGCAGTTTGCTTGACGGTAGCAATCAGCCCCAGCATTTT.